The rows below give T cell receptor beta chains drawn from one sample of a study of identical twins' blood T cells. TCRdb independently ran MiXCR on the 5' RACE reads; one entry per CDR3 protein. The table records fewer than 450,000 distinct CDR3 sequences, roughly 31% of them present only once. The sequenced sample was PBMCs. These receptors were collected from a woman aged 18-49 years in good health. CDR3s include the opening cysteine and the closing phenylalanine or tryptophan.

CDR3: CASSSQGRMNQPQHF
J: TRBJ1-5
V: TRBV7-2

CDR3: CASSASARRDGGYTF
J: TRBJ1-2
V: TRBV11-3

CDR3: CASSADRGSFYGYTF
J: TRBJ1-2
V: TRBV6-5

CDR3: CSVGMGRSNTEAFF
J: TRBJ1-1
V: TRBV29-1

CDR3: CASSSSYNSPLHF
J: TRBJ1-6
V: TRBV7-2

CDR3: CASSQYGVADTQYF
J: TRBJ2-3
V: TRBV3-1

CDR3: CASSHPVGRFYNEQFF
J: TRBJ2-1
V: TRBV6-2/TRBV6-3

CDR3: CASTRDILYGYTF
J: TRBJ1-2
V: TRBV19

CDR3: CASSLGQPGELFF
J: TRBJ2-2
V: TRBV3-1

CDR3: CASRLSPYEQYF
J: TRBJ2-7
V: TRBV6-2/TRBV6-3

CDR3: CASSQAPAQANTGELFF
J: TRBJ2-2
V: TRBV4-1

CDR3: CASSPLLETQYF
J: TRBJ2-5
V: TRBV12-3/TRBV12-4

CDR3: CASSPRQGGKYGYTF
J: TRBJ1-2
V: TRBV12-3/TRBV12-4

CDR3: CASNGLVGNTGELFF
J: TRBJ2-2
V: TRBV9

CDR3: CAGSHLRQGDGYTF
J: TRBJ1-2
V: TRBV3-1

CDR3: CASSQSLGQYGYTF
J: TRBJ1-2
V: TRBV14

CDR3: CSLLASYEQYF
J: TRBJ2-7
V: TRBV29-1

CDR3: CSARVRAGGWNEQFF
J: TRBJ2-1
V: TRBV20-1

CDR3: CSAGPGQGRFYGYTF
J: TRBJ1-2
V: TRBV29-1

CDR3: CASSLSPTVNTKAFF
J: TRBJ1-1
V: TRBV19

CDR3: CASSLARTGADYGYTF
J: TRBJ1-2
V: TRBV7-8

CDR3: CASSLAGQRGDNEQFF
J: TRBJ2-1
V: TRBV12-3/TRBV12-4

CDR3: CSARAGDSYNEQFF
J: TRBJ2-1
V: TRBV20-1

CDR3: CASSLAPGLSTGELFF
J: TRBJ2-2
V: TRBV7-7

CDR3: CARGPDSTDTQYF
J: TRBJ2-3
V: TRBV5-3

CDR3: CASSSRRLSGANVLTF
J: TRBJ2-6
V: TRBV27

CDR3: CSARDPRVTEAFF
J: TRBJ1-1
V: TRBV20-1

CDR3: CSARAWTSALNEQFF
J: TRBJ2-1
V: TRBV20-1

CDR3: CASSILPEERRGYTF
J: TRBJ1-2
V: TRBV19

CDR3: CASSVVVDTEAFF
J: TRBJ1-1
V: TRBV9

CDR3: CASSLNLQGTEAFF
J: TRBJ1-1
V: TRBV7-3

CDR3: CASSHGRHPTEAFF
J: TRBJ1-1
V: TRBV3-1

CDR3: CASRPVGGIREQYF
J: TRBJ2-7
V: TRBV5-1

CDR3: CASSNPRQTDGYTF
J: TRBJ1-2
V: TRBV19

CDR3: CAIPEGGGAGELFF
J: TRBJ2-2
V: TRBV10-3

CDR3: CSARETDSVSGNTIYF
J: TRBJ1-3
V: TRBV20-1

CDR3: CASSGGATGELFF
J: TRBJ2-2
V: TRBV6-4